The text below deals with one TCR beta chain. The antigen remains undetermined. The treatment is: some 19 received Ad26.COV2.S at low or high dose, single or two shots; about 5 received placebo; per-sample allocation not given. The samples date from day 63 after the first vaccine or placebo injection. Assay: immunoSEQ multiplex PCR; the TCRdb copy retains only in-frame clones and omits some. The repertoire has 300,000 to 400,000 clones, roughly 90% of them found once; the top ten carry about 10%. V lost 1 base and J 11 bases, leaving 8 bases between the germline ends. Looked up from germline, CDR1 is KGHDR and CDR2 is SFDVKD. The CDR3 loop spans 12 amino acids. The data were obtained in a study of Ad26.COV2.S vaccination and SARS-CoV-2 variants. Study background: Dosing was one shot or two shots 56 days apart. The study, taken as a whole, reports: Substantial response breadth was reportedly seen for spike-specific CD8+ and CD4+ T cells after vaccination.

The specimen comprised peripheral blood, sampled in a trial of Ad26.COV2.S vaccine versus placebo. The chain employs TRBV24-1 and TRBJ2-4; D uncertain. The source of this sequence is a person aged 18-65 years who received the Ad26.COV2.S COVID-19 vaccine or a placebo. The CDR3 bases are TGTGCCACCAGTGATTTAATGCAGGTTCAGTACTTC. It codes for CATSDLMQVQYF.